These 25 T cell receptor beta chains were sequenced from one sample in a study of T-cell reconstitution after alpha-beta-depleted transplantation in children. Unique molecular identifiers were built into the TCRbeta library. TCRdb called the PCR reads again in MiXCR, with one record for every CDR3 protein. The profile shows hundreds of thousands of distinct CDR3 sequences, 10% to 15% of them singletons. The material was PBMCs, obtained before TCRalphabeta/CD19-depleted stem cell transplant. These receptors were taken from a girl aged 2 to 9 with congenital amegakaryocytic thrombocytopenia, due to receive a stem cell transplant.

There are a few counts of this clonotype. The chain is built from TRBV5-6 and TRBJ2-1, with 13 bases matching TRBD2. Germline lookup yields CDR1 SGHDT and CDR2 YYEEEE. The CDR3 extends over 15 amino acids. V lost 5 bases and J lost 8; bases outside the gene matches: 7. CDR3 sequence (DNA): TGTGCCAGCAGGGAAGGACTAGCGGGAGCGTATGAGCAGTTCTTC. Amino acids: CASREGLAGAYEQFF.

In this sample, this clonotype turned up many times. The V and J genes are TRBV28 and TRBJ2-1; no definite D call. CDR3 length: 17 amino acids. Per germline, CDR1 MDHEN and CDR2 SYDVKM. Deletions cut 2 bases from V and 0 bases from J, with 14 bases between. In DNA form, the CDR3 reads TGTGCCAGCAGTTTAGTCGACGGAATGAGCTCCTACAATGAGCAGTTCTTC. Translating it yields CASSLVDGMSSYNEQFF. The entire variable domain, with the rest obtained from reference TRBV28 and TRBJ2-1, is as follows: DVKVTQSSRYLVKRTGEKVFLECVQDMDHENMFWYRQDPGLGLRLIYFSYDVKMKEKGDIPEGYSVSREKKERFSLILESASTNQTSMYLCASSLVDGMSSYNEQFFGPGTRLTVL.

This clonotype was detected a few times. The chain uses TRBV27 and TRBJ2-7, with no clear D. CDR3 size: 13 residues. Germline V gene sequence: CDR1 MNHEY, CDR2 SMNVEV (reference sequence). The germline V and J ends were trimmed by 5 bases and 3 bases, with 11 bases remaining between them. Here the CDR3 DNA reads TGTGCCAGCAGTCCAAAACCCGACTACGAGCAGTACTTC. Translation gives CASSPKPDYEQYF.

The V call is TRBV28, the J call TRBJ1-5, with D unclear. From germline, CDR1 is MDHEN and CDR2 SYDVKM. The V gene lost 3 bases and the J gene lost 6 bases, with 12 bases spanning the gap. This CDR3 contains 14 residues. Here the CDR3 DNA reads TGTGCCAGCAGTTTGATTGGAACGGGTCAGCCCCAGCATTTT. It specifies CASSLIGTGQPQHF.

This clonotype was seen a single time. This rearrangement joins TRBV23-1 to TRBJ2-7, with D uncertain. TRBV23-1 is an open reading frame whose function is uncertain. The CDR3 loop spans 13 amino acids. Deletions cut 9 bases from V and 0 bases from J, with 12 bases between. CDR3 sequence: CASPPALSYEQYF. CDR3 DNA sequence: TGCGCCAGTCCCCCAGCCCTCTCCTACGAGCAGTACTTC.

Many counts were recorded for this clonotype. The chain has TRBV7-6 and TRBJ2-7; 8 nucleotides agree with TRBD2. This CDR3 comprises 15 residues. Germline V gives CDR1 SGHVS, CDR2 FNYEAQ. Trimming took 1 base from V and 2 from J; bases not matched to a gene: 4. CDR3 nucleotides: TGTGCCAGCAGCTTAGGAGCGGGAGCCACCTACGAGCAGTACTTC. This encodes CASSLGAGATYEQYF.

This clonotype was picked up many times. The gene calls are TRBV20-1 and TRBJ2-7; 7 bases fit TRBD2. The CDR3 has 12 amino acids. CDR1 DFQATT and CDR2 SNEGSKA come from the germline V gene (reference sequence). Trimming removed 5 bases from V and 10 bases from J; junction bases left unmatched: 11. CDR3 nucleotides: TGCAGTGCTTTTCACCAGCGGGGAACACAGTACTTC. This codes for CSAFHQRGTQYF.

This clonotype came up many times. The V and J genes are TRBV12-3 or TRBV12-4 and TRBJ2-7; D is possibly TRBD1 (6 bases). The CDR3 loop spans 14 amino acids. The ends were cut back, 5 bases at V and 0 bases at J, with 11 bases in the middle. The CDR3 sequence: CASSPQGSSYEQYF. CDR3 nucleotide sequence: TGTGCCAGCAGTCCACAGGGCTCCTCCTACGAGCAGTACTTC.

This clonotype was observed a handful of times. The chain combines TRBV27 with TRBJ2-1; D not resolved. The CDR3 runs to 15 residues. V shed 6 bases and J shed 4 bases, with 16 bases lying between them. CDR1 and CDR2 from the germline V gene are MNHEY and SMNVEV (reference sequence). CDR3 amino acids: CASSHIGGRYNEQFF. The CDR3 nucleotides read TGTGCCAGCAGCCACATAGGTGGGCGTTACAATGAGCAGTTCTTC.

This clonotype was detected only a few times. The V gene is TRBV5-1, the J gene TRBJ2-7, with a weak D call TRBD2 (6 bases). With 3 bases removed from V and 5 bases from J, the gap between germline ends came to 9 bases. CDR1 is SGHRS and CDR2 is YFSETQ in the germline V gene. The CDR3 is made up of 12 amino acids. This CDR3 reads CASSSGVDEQYF. The DNA of the CDR3 is TGCGCCAGCAGCTCGGGGGTCGACGAGCAGTACTTC.

As concerns this clonotype: The junction shows a germline mismatch at one end, possibly a read error. V usage is TRBV5-5 and J usage is TRBJ2-4; 7 positions match TRBD1. The CDR3 has 15 residues. The germline V gene encodes CDR1 SGHKS and CDR2 YYEKEE (reference sequence). CDR3 sequence (DNA): TGTGCCAGCAGCCCTCGGGACGGGACAGTGAAGATTCCGTACTTC. As protein: CASSPRDGTVKIPYF. Looking up the rest from reference TRBV5-5 and TRBJ2-4 gives the full variable domain: DAGVTQSPTHLIKTRGQQVTLRCSPISGHKSVSWYQQVLGQGPQFIFQYYEKEERGRGNFPDRFSARQFPNYSSELNVNALLLGDSALYLCASSPRDGTVKIPYFGAGTRLSVL.

This clonotype was seen more than once but under ten times. The chain recombines TRBV29-1 with TRBJ1-5, with 7 nucleotides matching TRBD1. V was pared by 3 bases and J by 3 bases, with 11 bases of the junction left unmatched. The CDR3 covers 16 residues. Germline loops: CDR1 SQVTM, CDR2 ANQGSEA. Here the CDR3 reads CSVDSGTARDNQPQHF. As DNA, the CDR3 is TGCAGCGTTGACTCGGGGACAGCGAGGGACAATCAGCCCCAGCATTTT.

This clonotype was detected a few times. The gene calls are TRBV2 and TRBJ2-7; TRBD1 agrees at 12 bases. CDR3 length equals 14 residues. Losses at the gene ends were 4 bases for V and 6 bases for J; bases not matched to a gene: 4. Germline V lookup: CDR1 SNHLY, CDR2 FYNNEI. The CDR3 sequence is CASSGGTGGFEQYF. The CDR3 coding sequence is TGTGCCAGCAGTGGTGGGACAGGGGGCTTCGAGCAGTACTTC.

This clonotype was detected ten times or more. The V gene is TRBV5-1, the J gene TRBJ1-1; the D is unclear. Germline assignment: CDR1 SGHRS and CDR2 YFSETQ. V lost 3 bases, J lost 0 bases, and 9 bases lay in between. The length of the CDR3 is 14 residues. CDR3 residues: CASSSSDMNTEAFF. DNA of the CDR3: TGCGCCAGCAGCTCGTCCGACATGAACACTGAAGCTTTCTTT. Drawing the rest from reference TRBV5-1 and TRBJ1-1, the complete variable domain is KAGVTQTPRYLIKTRGQQVTLSCSPISGHRSVSWYQQTPGQGLQFLFEYFSETQRNKGNFPGRFSGRQFSNSRSEMNVSTLELGDSALYLCASSSSDMNTEAFFGQGTRLTVV.

This clonotype has ten or more counts. The chain employs TRBV5-1 and TRBJ2-1; no clear D. CDR3 length: 13 amino acids. Per germline, CDR1 SGHRS and CDR2 YFSETQ. The V end lost 0 bases, the J end lost 6 bases, and 7 bases lay between the germline ends. The chain's CDR3 is CASSLEAANEQFF. As DNA, the CDR3 is TGCGCCAGCAGCTTGGAGGCTGCCAATGAGCAGTTCTTC.

This clonotype was recorded many times. This chain uses TRBV20-1 with TRBJ2-5; D is unclear. Trimming left V 2 bases short and J 5 bases short, with 6 bases between. The length of the CDR3 is 11 residues. Germline V gene sequence: CDR1 DFQATT, CDR2 SNEGSKA (reference sequence). Here the CDR3 reads CSARNAETQYF. The CDR3 DNA follows: TGCAGTGCTAGAAATGCGGAGACCCAGTACTTC.

This clonotype appeared many times. The genes are TRBV4-2 and TRBJ2-2, with 12 bases that match TRBD2. The CDR3 has 17 amino acids. Germline values: CDR1 LGHNA, CDR2 YNFKEQ. V was clipped by 4 bases and J by 2 bases; unmatched bases: 5. In DNA, the CDR3 is TGTGCCAGCAGCCTGTGGACTAGCGGGGCCAACACCGGGGAGCTGTTTTTT. Amino acids: CASSLWTSGANTGELFF.

This clonotype was detected many times. The chain carries TRBV20-1 and TRBJ1-3; 7 positions match TRBD1. Germline-derived CDR1 and CDR2 are DFQATT and SNEGSKA (reference sequence). The length of the CDR3 is 16 residues. The junction had 11 bases not matched to a gene; V was cut back by 6 bases and J by 0 bases. DNA of the CDR3: TGCAGTGCAACCCGGGACAGCTTATACTCTGGAAACACCATATATTTT. Amino acids: CSATRDSLYSGNTIYF.

This clonotype has at least ten counts. The chain combines TRBV29-1 with TRBJ2-5; TRBD1 matches at 7 bases. Germline CDR1 SQVTM, CDR2 ANQGSEA. Trimming at V came to 5 bases and at J to 3 bases, leaving 9 bases not matched to a gene. The CDR3 runs 14 residues. In nucleotides, the CDR3 is TGCAGCGTTTCCGGGACAGATGCTAAAGAGACCCAGTACTTC. This translates into CSVSGTDAKETQYF.

This sequence joins TRBV5-5 and TRBJ2-2, with no clear D. The CDR3 has 17 amino acids. V lost 4 bases, J lost 1 base, and 17 bases lay in between. Germline CDR1 reads SGHKS; CDR2 reads YYEKEE (reference sequence). The CDR3 nucleotides are TGTGCCAGCAGCCGCGAACTGACGACACAGAACACCGGGGAGCTGTTTTTT. This codes for CASSRELTTQNTGELFF.

V is TRBV20-1 and J is TRBJ1-3; no clear D gene. This CDR3 has 13 residues. Germline assignment: CDR1 DFQATT and CDR2 SNEGSKA (reference sequence). V was trimmed by 3 bases and J by 0 bases, leaving 6 bases between them. This CDR3 is CSASRLSGNTIYF. CDR3 DNA: TGCAGTGCTAGCCGACTCTCTGGAAACACCATATATTTT.

This clonotype came up many times. V gene TRBV9 combines with J gene TRBJ2-3, with 7 bases fitting TRBD1. The CDR3 is 14 amino acids. Germline CDR1 SGDLS, CDR2 YYNGEE. With V trimmed by 4 bases and J by 4 bases, 6 bases remained unmatched. The CDR3 coding sequence is TGTGCCAGCAGCTCAGGGACAGCTCCAGATACGCAGTATTTT. Translating it yields CASSSGTAPDTQYF. Full variable domain (remainder filled in from reference TRBV9 and TRBJ2-3): DSGVTQTPKHLITATGQRVTLRCSPRSGDLSVYWYQQSLDQGLQFLIQYYNGEERAKGNILERFSAQQFPDLHSELNLSSLELGDSALYFCASSSGTAPDTQYFGPGTRLTVL.

This chain joins TRBV20-1 and TRBJ2-3; no clear D. The germline gives CDR1 DFQATT, CDR2 SNEGSKA (reference sequence). V was trimmed by 7 bases and J by 0 bases, leaving 11 bases between them. This CDR3 region has 13 residues. The CDR3 coding sequence is TGCAGTGGCGTGGGATCTAGCACAGATACGCAGTATTTT. It yields the protein CSGVGSSTDTQYF.

The chain recombines TRBV20-1 with TRBJ2-2; weak D call: TRBD1 (6 bases). The germline CDR1 and CDR2 sequences are DFQATT and SNEGSKA (reference sequence). This CDR3 region has 18 residues. V was shortened by 2 bases and J by 3 bases, with 22 bases between the two germline ends. Here the CDR3 reads CSARRGTTDVWDTGELFF. The CDR3 bases are TGCAGTGCTAGACGAGGGACAACCGATGTTTGGGACACCGGGGAGCTGTTTTTT.

The chain is built from TRBV20-1 and TRBJ2-5; 14 bases line up with TRBD2. The germline V gene encodes CDR1 DFQATT and CDR2 SNEGSKA (reference sequence). Losses at the gene ends were 5 bases for V and 4 bases for J; bases not matched to a gene: 3. The CDR3 extends over 14 amino acids. The CDR3 is CSASGLAGAETQYF. The DNA for the CDR3 is TGCAGTGCTTCGGGACTAGCGGGAGCAGAGACCCAGTACTTC.